These T cell receptor beta chains were read from a single sample in a study of T cell repertoires in cytomegalovirus infection. For these TCRs, the target antigens are not known. TCRdb used MiXCR to reprocess the reads, holding one entry per CDR3 protein. The top ten hold more than 13% of the sample, which has about 890,000 distinct CDR3 sequences, around 31% seen once. The material was cultured CD8+ T cells from PBMCs, obtained from culture after CMV antigen stimulation. These receptors originate from a human donor in good health (CMV status not recorded). Some clones in this sample may be carry-over from other donors' samples. CDR3s include the opening cysteine and the closing phenylalanine or tryptophan. The D gene is left open where the match is weak. Clone size is not always given. Where it is, it says once, few, many or a class for expanded clones.

len: 15
j_gene: TRBJ2-5
d_gene: TRBD1
v_gene: TRBV7-9
abundance: many
CDR3nt: TGTGCCAGCAGCTTAACAGGGGGGAGGCAAGAGACCCAGTACTTC
CDR3aa: CASSLTGGRQETQYF

len: 14
j_gene: TRBJ1-1
d_gene: NA
v_gene: TRBV13
abundance: NA
CDR3nt: TGTGCCAGCAGCTTAGGACACGTGAACACTGAAGCTTTCTTT
CDR3aa: CASSLGHVNTEAFF

len: 14
j_gene: TRBJ2-3
d_gene: TRBD2
v_gene: TRBV28
abundance: few
CDR3nt: TGTGCCAGCACCCGGGAGGTGGCTACAGATACGCAGTATTTT
CDR3aa: CASTREVATDTQYF

len: 13
j_gene: TRBJ2-1
d_gene: NA
v_gene: TRBV4-1
abundance: NA
CDR3nt: TGCGCCAGCAGCCAAGGACTAGACAATGAGCAGTTCTTC
CDR3aa: CASSQGLDNEQFF

len: 16
j_gene: TRBJ2-3
d_gene: NA
v_gene: TRBV7-9
abundance: NA
CDR3nt: TGTGCCAGCAGCTTTACGGGATTTGGTTTCACAGATACGCAGTATTTT
CDR3aa: CASSFTGFGFTDTQYF

len: 15
j_gene: TRBJ1-1
d_gene: TRBD1
v_gene: TRBV4-1
abundance: few
CDR3nt: TGCGCCAGCAGCCAAGTAGGGGGCTTGAACACTGAAGCTTTCTTT
CDR3aa: CASSQVGGLNTEAFF

len: 13
j_gene: TRBJ2-7
d_gene: TRBD1
v_gene: TRBV4-1
abundance: few
CDR3nt: TGCGCCAGCAGCCAAGGGGACAGTTACGAGCAGTACTTC
CDR3aa: CASSQGDSYEQYF

len: 15
j_gene: TRBJ2-7
d_gene: TRBD1
v_gene: TRBV14
abundance: NA
CDR3nt: TGTGCCAGCAGCCAGATCGGGACAGGCATTAACGAGCAGTACTTC
CDR3aa: CASSQIGTGINEQYF

len: 13
j_gene: TRBJ2-7
d_gene: NA
v_gene: TRBV18
abundance: NA
CDR3nt: TGTGCCAGCTCACCACCGTATGGATTGGAGCAGTACTTC
CDR3aa: CASSPPYGLEQYF

len: 16
j_gene: TRBJ2-4
d_gene: TRBD2
v_gene: TRBV7-9
abundance: NA
CDR3nt: TGTGCCAGCAGCTGGACTAGCGGGGTCACCAAAAACATTCAGTACTTC
CDR3aa: CASSWTSGVTKNIQYF

len: 18
j_gene: TRBJ2-5
d_gene: NA
v_gene: TRBV7-6
abundance: NA
CDR3nt: TGTGCCAGCAGCTTATGGAGGGTCGGCAGGGTCATTGCGGAGACCCAGTACTTC
CDR3aa: CASSLWRVGRVIAETQYF

len: 15
j_gene: TRBJ1-5
d_gene: NA
v_gene: TRBV7-6
abundance: many
CDR3nt: TGTGCCAGCAGCTTAGTTGCGGATAGCAATCAGCCCCAGCATTTT
CDR3aa: CASSLVADSNQPQHF

len: 15
j_gene: TRBJ1-1
d_gene: NA
v_gene: TRBV27
abundance: few
CDR3nt: TGTGCCAGCAGTCCAGGGACGGCTAGAGGGTCTGAAGCTTTCTTT
CDR3aa: CASSPGTARGSEAFF

len: 14
j_gene: TRBJ2-1
d_gene: NA
v_gene: TRBV7-3
abundance: few
CDR3nt: TGTGCCAGCAGTTTGGGGGAATCCTACAATGAGCAGTTCTTC
CDR3aa: CASSLGESYNEQFF

len: 14
j_gene: TRBJ1-1
d_gene: TRBD1
v_gene: TRBV6-2/TRBV6-3
abundance: NA
CDR3nt: TGTGCCAGCAGTTTGACAGGGGGCTTCACTGAAGCTTTCTTT
CDR3aa: CASSLTGGFTEAFF

len: 18
j_gene: TRBJ2-5
d_gene: TRBD1
v_gene: TRBV27
abundance: few
CDR3nt: TGTGCCAGCAGTTTACTGCTAACGGGACAGGGAAGGCCAGAGACCCAGTACTTC
CDR3aa: CASSLLLTGQGRPETQYF

len: 14
j_gene: TRBJ1-4
d_gene: NA
v_gene: TRBV19
abundance: NA
CDR3nt: TGTGCCAGTAGTGATTCGGGGGAGAATGAAAAACTGTTTTTT
CDR3aa: CASSDSGENEKLFF

len: 12
j_gene: TRBJ2-7
d_gene: NA
v_gene: TRBV6-6
abundance: few
CDR3nt: TGTGCCAGCAGCAGGAGTTGGCCCGAGCAGTACTTC
CDR3aa: CASSRSWPEQYF

len: 16
j_gene: TRBJ2-3
d_gene: NA
v_gene: TRBV7-2
abundance: many
CDR3nt: TGTGCCAGCAGCTTAGCGCCGGACTCCTTCACAGATACGCAGTATTTT
CDR3aa: CASSLAPDSFTDTQYF

len: 15
j_gene: TRBJ1-2
d_gene: NA
v_gene: TRBV28
abundance: NA
CDR3nt: TGTGCCAGCAGTTTAAGGTCAGGTAGAATGAATGGCTACACCTTC
CDR3aa: CASSLRSGRMNGYTF

len: 17
j_gene: TRBJ1-1
d_gene: NA
v_gene: TRBV4-1
abundance: NA
CDR3nt: TGCGCCAGCAGCCAAGATAGGGCAGAGCTGACGAACACTGAAGCTTTCTTT
CDR3aa: CASSQDRAELTNTEAFF

len: 16
j_gene: TRBJ2-1
d_gene: NA
v_gene: TRBV12-5
abundance: NA
CDR3nt: TGTGCTAGTTTCCCATCGAGGGGGGGGACCTACAATGAGCAGTTCTTC
CDR3aa: CASFPSRGGTYNEQFF

len: 14
j_gene: TRBJ2-1
d_gene: NA
v_gene: TRBV7-2
abundance: many
CDR3nt: TGTGCCAGCAGCTCGACGACTATTTACAATGAGCAGTTCTTC
CDR3aa: CASSSTTIYNEQFF

len: 13
j_gene: TRBJ1-1
d_gene: NA
v_gene: TRBV28
abundance: few
CDR3nt: TGTGCCAGCAGCCGAGACGGGGCCACTGAAGCTTTCTTT
CDR3aa: CASSRDGATEAFF

len: 19
j_gene: TRBJ2-1
d_gene: TRBD2
v_gene: TRBV28
abundance: NA
CDR3nt: TGTGCCAGCAGTTTAGACCCCCCGGAAGAGCGGGGAAAATACAATGAGCAGTTCTTC
CDR3aa: CASSLDPPEERGKYNEQFF

len: 15
j_gene: TRBJ1-4
d_gene: NA
v_gene: TRBV7-4
abundance: NA
CDR3nt: TGTGCCAGCAGCCCACCCGTCCACTTAAATGAAAAACTGTTTTTT
CDR3aa: CASSPPVHLNEKLFF

len: 15
j_gene: TRBJ1-6
d_gene: NA
v_gene: TRBV20-1
abundance: few
CDR3nt: TGCAGTGCTAGGGCACCTCTCACCTATAATTCACCCCTCCACTTT
CDR3aa: CSARAPLTYNSPLHF

len: 14
j_gene: TRBJ2-1
d_gene: TRBD2
v_gene: TRBV20-1
abundance: few
CDR3nt: TGCAGTACGACTAGCGGGGGGCCCTACAATGAGCAGTTCTTC
CDR3aa: CSTTSGGPYNEQFF

len: 13
j_gene: TRBJ1-4
d_gene: NA
v_gene: TRBV29-1
abundance: NA
CDR3nt: TGCAGCGCTCTACAGGTTAATAATGAAAAACTGTTTTTT
CDR3aa: CSALQVNNEKLFF

len: 14
j_gene: TRBJ1-5
d_gene: NA
v_gene: TRBV27
abundance: few
CDR3nt: TGTGCCAGCAGTTCTGATTGGGCCCATCAGCCCCAGCATTTT
CDR3aa: CASSSDWAHQPQHF

len: 16
j_gene: TRBJ2-1
d_gene: NA
v_gene: TRBV27
abundance: few
CDR3nt: TGTGCCAGCAGTTTAGCCTTTCCCAATTCCTACTATGAGCAGTTCTTC
CDR3aa: CASSLAFPNSYYEQFF

len: 16
j_gene: TRBJ2-3
d_gene: TRBD1
v_gene: TRBV6-2/TRBV6-3
abundance: NA
CDR3nt: TGTGCCAGCAGTCCCCCTGACAGGGCAAGGACAGATACGCAGTATTTT
CDR3aa: CASSPPDRARTDTQYF

len: 16
j_gene: TRBJ2-1
d_gene: TRBD1
v_gene: TRBV7-6
abundance: NA
CDR3nt: TGTGCCAGCAGCTTAGTTTTAGGGGGCCCCTACAATGAGCAGTTCTTC
CDR3aa: CASSLVLGGPYNEQFF

len: 15
j_gene: TRBJ2-7
d_gene: TRBD2
v_gene: TRBV2
abundance: few
CDR3nt: TGTGCCAGCAGTGGAGCGGGGGGATATTCCTACGAGCAGTACTTC
CDR3aa: CASSGAGGYSYEQYF

len: 20
j_gene: TRBJ2-6
d_gene: TRBD1
v_gene: TRBV6-2/TRBV6-3
abundance: many
CDR3nt: TGTGCCAGCAGTTACCCTACCGGGACAGGAGACTTGGCTGGGGCCAACGTCCTGACTTTC
CDR3aa: CASSYPTGTGDLAGANVLTF

len: 13
j_gene: TRBJ1-6
d_gene: NA
v_gene: TRBV20-1
abundance: NA
CDR3nt: TGCAGTGCAGAGAGCTCCTATAATTCACCCCTCCACTTT
CDR3aa: CSAESSYNSPLHF

len: 13
j_gene: TRBJ1-5
d_gene: NA
v_gene: TRBV25-1
abundance: NA
CDR3nt: TGTTCCAGCAGTAGGGCAGTTGATCAGCCCCAGCATTTT
CDR3aa: CSSSRAVDQPQHF

len: 15
j_gene: TRBJ2-2
d_gene: NA
v_gene: TRBV3-1
abundance: many
CDR3nt: TGTGCCAGCAGCCAACGACCAGGGGACACCGGGGAGCTGTTTTTT
CDR3aa: CASSQRPGDTGELFF

len: 15
j_gene: TRBJ2-7
d_gene: NA
v_gene: TRBV6-1
abundance: few
CDR3nt: TGTGCCAGCAGTGAAGGACAGGTTCCCTCGTACGAGCAGTACTTC
CDR3aa: CASSEGQVPSYEQYF

len: 16
j_gene: TRBJ1-1
d_gene: TRBD1
v_gene: TRBV7-6
abundance: few
CDR3nt: TGTGCCAGCAGTTTTCCGGGACAGGGAAAGGTCACTGAAGCTTTCTTT
CDR3aa: CASSFPGQGKVTEAFF